This T cell receptor beta chain originates from a study of blood T cell repertoires in COVID-19. Across the whole study: Samples taken during acute and convalescent COVID-19 were collected in the United States, Italy and Spain. Nucleic acid was either cDNA or gDNA, and it came from T cells, B-cell-depleted T cells, or PBMCs.

In the original processing: Amplification from reference gene primers served as the basis for estimated nucleated cell counts. Only in-frame clones appear in the TCRdb table, and some are missing; sequencing was by immunoSEQ multiplex PCR. V and J calls and clone size follow that table, whereas D and trimming were derived from the DNA. Among under 300,000 clones listed, approximately 84% were seen once. Germline CDR1 is SGHVS and CDR2 is FNYEAQ. The CDR3 runs to 16 residues. The germline V and J ends were trimmed by 0 bases and 3 bases, with 15 bases remaining between them. The table lists this clone with many counts.

The TCR comes from a man between 45 and 60 years old with acute or convalescent COVID-19. The sequenced sample consisted of peripheral blood. V usage is TRBV7-6 and J usage is TRBJ2-7; the D gene is possibly TRBD2 (6 bases). CDR3 coding DNA: TGTGCCAGCAGCTTAGCTGGTAGCGGCTCGGACTACGAGCAGTACTTC. It specifies CASSLAGSGSDYEQYF.